The rows below give T cell receptor beta chains drawn from one sample of a study of T cell clones after liver transplantation. Measured with immunoSEQ multiplex PCR; TCRdb has only the in-frame clones, and not every one. The table has more than 95,000 clones, around nine tenths seen once. The specimen was CD4+ T cells from blood, collected 12 months after liver transplant. The receptors stem from a human patient who received a liver transplant. Some T cells may originate from the graft donor. CDR3s include the opening cysteine and the closing phenylalanine or tryptophan. The order of the fields is V gene, clone size, CDR3 protein. Size is omitted from some rows. Given values are once, few, many or a class for expanded clones.

v_call: TRBV6-6; clone_size: .; cdr3_aa: CASSLQTSYEQYF
v_call: TRBV11-2; clone_size: .; cdr3_aa: CASSLDRSYWF
v_call: TRBV4-1; clone_size: .; cdr3_aa: CASSQGDTQYF
v_call: TRBV19; clone_size: .; cdr3_aa: CASSPQDRGDRYGYTF
v_call: TRBV7-3; clone_size: .; cdr3_aa: CASSPGGGPDTQYF
v_call: TRBV2; clone_size: few; cdr3_aa: CASSSGGEQPQHF
v_call: TRBV6-6; clone_size: .; cdr3_aa: CASRAPTGGNTGELFF
v_call: TRBV5-1; clone_size: .; cdr3_aa: CASSALQGGGYTF
v_call: TRBV18; clone_size: .; cdr3_aa: CASSSKTDDYSNQPQHF
v_call: TRBV9; clone_size: .; cdr3_aa: CASSVLTSGGFNEQFF
v_call: TRBV4-1; clone_size: .; cdr3_aa: CASSQDLSGPTYEQYF
v_call: TRBV10-3; clone_size: .; cdr3_aa: CAIGTGNQPQHF
v_call: TRBV7-9; clone_size: .; cdr3_aa: CASSYDRPGDEQYF
v_call: TRBV5-1; clone_size: few; cdr3_aa: CASSYNQEGEQFF
v_call: TRBV19; clone_size: .; cdr3_aa: CASSITLTGTGELFF
v_call: TRBV2; clone_size: .; cdr3_aa: CASSRDSNTEAFF
v_call: TRBV7-2; clone_size: .; cdr3_aa: CASSLATDTQYF
v_call: TRBV7-7; clone_size: .; cdr3_aa: CASSSARDNEQFF
v_call: TRBV25-1; clone_size: .; cdr3_aa: CASSESGGSGETQYF
v_call: TRBV10-3; clone_size: .; cdr3_aa: CAISAGNQPQHF
v_call: TRBV9; clone_size: .; cdr3_aa: CASSVGGYSGRADEQFF
v_call: TRBV27; clone_size: .; cdr3_aa: CASSLVYGSSLAGHHYEQYF
v_call: TRBV10-3; clone_size: .; cdr3_aa: CATSGTQAFTEAFF
v_call: TRBV5-4; clone_size: .; cdr3_aa: CASSHAGTNEKLFF
v_call: TRBV7-2; clone_size: .; cdr3_aa: CASTTGLPSYEQYF
v_call: TRBV19; clone_size: once; cdr3_aa: CASSIEGRHTDTQYF
v_call: TRBV10-2; clone_size: .; cdr3_aa: CASSDLQLPYEQYF
v_call: TRBV2; clone_size: .; cdr3_aa: CASTLTSGDYNEQFF
v_call: TRBV7-9; clone_size: .; cdr3_aa: CASSLDWVDRYGYTF
v_call: TRBV5-1; clone_size: .; cdr3_aa: CASSWTGGNTEAFF
v_call: TRBV7-3; clone_size: .; cdr3_aa: CASSPSAYTDTQYF
v_call: TRBV2; clone_size: .; cdr3_aa: CASSEAFLGRTGGNGYTF
v_call: TRBV4-1; clone_size: .; cdr3_aa: CASSQLRTGPFMNTEAFF
v_call: TRBV6-5; clone_size: once; cdr3_aa: CASRSTQSYNEQFF
v_call: TRBV7-9; clone_size: .; cdr3_aa: CASSLLANQETQYF
v_call: TRBV7-2; clone_size: .; cdr3_aa: CASSPPPGLAHSYEQYF
v_call: TRBV6-1; clone_size: .; cdr3_aa: CASSQTGTVTYEQYF
v_call: TRBV7-7; clone_size: .; cdr3_aa: CASSLGLARGNEQFF
v_call: TRBV10-3; clone_size: .; cdr3_aa: CAIRKGPTGTEAFF
v_call: TRBV9; clone_size: .; cdr3_aa: CASSGGTALYQETQYF